This paragraph reports one T cell receptor (beta chain). Its specificity is unknown. The source of the sample is a study of OX40 agonist ivuxolimab in advanced cancers. Study-wide points: Some patients without response likewise showed low normalized clonal expansion.

The germline gives CDR1 SGHKS, CDR2 YYEKEE (reference sequence). Trimming took 0 bases from V and 2 from J, leaving 6 bases between them. The CDR3 has 13 amino acids. Here immunoSEQ multiplex PCR was the method, and the copy in TCRdb shows in-frame clones only, minus some. The table shows nearly 25,000 clones, with approximately 79% occurring only once. The receptor comes from an adult with an advanced solid tumor such as melanoma, head and neck, liver or kidney cancer. The specimen comprised CD4+ or CD8+ T cells sorted from blood, sampled in a trial of the OX40 agonist ivuxolimab. The V call is TRBV5-5, the J call TRBJ2-7; no firm D call. The CDR3 coding sequence is TGTGCCAGCAGCTTGGACGGTACCTACGAGCAGTACTTC. Translating it yields CASSLDGTYEQYF.